What follows are 10 T cell receptor beta chains derived from one specimen sequenced in a study of blood T cell repertoires in COVID-19. Profiling relied on immunoSEQ multiplex PCR, and the TCRdb table lists in-frame clones only, not all of them. The table includes about 15,000 clones, under 95% detected once. Material: peripheral blood. These receptor sequences come from a man in his sixties with active COVID-19.

The genes are TRBV5-5 and TRBJ1-6, with 7 bases fitting TRBD1. The CDR3 extends over 15 amino acids. The germline V gene has CDR1 SGHKS and CDR2 YYEKEE (reference sequence). Trimming at V came to 5 bases and at J to 5 bases, leaving 7 bases not matched to a gene. The CDR3 loop is CASRLKGQHNSPLHF. DNA of the CDR3: TGTGCCAGCAGACTAAAGGGACAGCATAATTCACCCCTCCACTTT.

This chain links TRBV10-2 with TRBJ2-3; possible D gene TRBD1, 6 bases. The V and J ends lost 6 bases and 3 bases respectively, with 22 bases between them. The CDR3 is 17 amino acids. CDR1 and CDR2 from the germline V gene are WSHSY and SAAADI. The CDR3 region has the DNA TGCGCCAGCAGCCGACAGGTCGGGGTTTTCGGGACAGATACGCAGTATTTT. Amino acids: CASSRQVGVFGTDTQYF.

The chain carries TRBV7-2 and TRBJ1-2, with D tentatively TRBD1 (6 bases). Germline CDR1 reads SGHTA; CDR2 reads FQGNSA. Trimming pared 1 base from V and 13 bases from J, leaving 19 bases between. The CDR3 is 14 amino acids. CDR3 region: CASSLGSLDSLGTF. The CDR3 nucleotides read TGTGCCAGCAGCTTAGGTTCCCTGGACAGCCTAGGCACCTTC. The whole variable domain, filled in from reference TRBV7-2 and TRBJ1-2, reads GAGVSQSPSNKVTEKGKDVELRCDPISGHTALYWYRQSLGQGLEFLIYFQGNSAPDKSGLPSDRFSAERTGGSVSTLTIQRTQQEDSAVYLCASSLGSLDSLGTFGSGTRLTVV.

The chain has TRBV2 and TRBJ2-5; tentatively, D is TRBD1 (5 bases). The V gene lost 0 bases and the J gene lost 3 bases, with 11 bases spanning the gap. Germline CDR1 reads SNHLY; CDR2 reads FYNNEI. This CDR3 spans 15 amino acids. CDR3 region: CASSEARVREETQYF. The CDR3 DNA sequence: TGTGCCAGCAGTGAAGCGCGCGTCAGGGAAGAGACCCAGTACTTC.

This chain uses TRBV27 with TRBJ2-3; 9 bases agree with TRBD1. The V segment lost 6 bases and the J segment 1 base; nucleotides outside the gene matches: 5. This CDR3 region has 15 residues. The germline V gene encodes CDR1 MNHEY and CDR2 SMNVEV (reference sequence). CDR3 sequence (DNA): TGTGCCAGCAGGACAGGGGGGGCCGGCACAGATACGCAGTATTTT. It encodes CASRTGGAGTDTQYF.

V and J are TRBV27 and TRBJ2-3; 12 nucleotides match TRBD2. Germline CDR1 and CDR2: MNHEY and SMNVEV (reference sequence). This CDR3 has 21 amino acids. Trimming cost V 5 bases and J 4 bases; bases outside gene matches: 22. The CDR3 coding sequence is TGTGCCAGCAGTCCCCCATTGGGGACTACCACTAGCGGGGGGCTCGCAGATACGCAGTATTTT. This encodes CASSPPLGTTTSGGLADTQYF.

The genes are TRBV5-1 and TRBJ2-7; TRBD2 is a possible D gene (5 bases). CDR1 and CDR2 (germline): SGHRS, YFSETQ. With 0 bases removed from V and 2 bases from J, the gap between germline ends came to 12 bases. This CDR3 has 15 residues. The chain's CDR3 is CASSLVPGIAYEQYF. In DNA, the CDR3 is TGCGCCAGCAGCTTGGTTCCGGGGATCGCCTACGAGCAGTACTTC.

The chain employs TRBV19 and TRBJ2-7; 11 positions match TRBD2. V gave up 6 bases and J gave up 6 bases; unmatched junction bases: 7. Per germline, CDR1 LNHDA and CDR2 SQIVND (reference sequence). The CDR3 is made up of 14 amino acids. For the CDR3, the DNA is TGTGCCAGTAGCCCGACTAGCGGGGCGACCGAGCAGTACTTC. As protein: CASSPTSGATEQYF.

The rearrangement links TRBV5-6 to TRBJ1-4; 7 positions agree with TRBD1. There are 15 residues in the CDR3. Germline V CDR1 and CDR2: SGHDT, YYEEEE. Trimming took 4 bases from V and 2 from J; bases not matched to a gene: 5. CDR3 DNA sequence: TGTGCCAGCAGCAAGGGACAGCTTACTAATGAAAAACTGTTTTTT. It translates to CASSKGQLTNEKLFF.

The chain employs TRBV7-2 and TRBJ2-3; 8 nucleotides match TRBD1. The junction had 14 bases not matched to a gene; V was cut back by 5 bases and J by 4 bases. The CDR3 covers 17 residues. Per germline, CDR1 SGHTA and CDR2 FQGNSA. This chain's CDR3 is CASSLHWGQEDPDTQYF. Here the CDR3 DNA reads TGTGCCAGCAGCCTTCATTGGGGACAGGAGGATCCAGATACGCAGTATTTT.